Listed here are 15 T cell receptor beta chains from one sample, sequenced in a study of post-analysis software for immune sequencing data. Whole-study results and caveats: Comparison of patients with controls showed 4 to 6 TRBV segments more frequent in patients, TRBV5-6, TRBV5-1 and TRBV20-1 among them.

The antigens for these receptors are not known. Unique-molecular-identifier-tagged TCR beta cDNA libraries were used. Each CDR3 protein is one row after TCRdb ran MiXCR on the PCR reads. The sample consists of some 890,000 distinct CDR3 sequences, approximately 53% of them appearing once. The sample consisted of blood. These receptors originate from a girl aged 10-17 years with multiple sclerosis.

The rearrangement joins TRBV5-1 to TRBJ1-4; a possible D gene is TRBD1 (5 bases). Trimming cost V 0 bases and J 5 bases, with 11 bases left between them. This CDR3 is 15 amino acids long. The germline gives CDR1 SGHRS, CDR2 YFSETQ. CDR3 loop: CASSLAEGRNEKLFF. The CDR3 region has the DNA TGCGCCAGCAGCTTGGCCGAGGGGCGCAATGAAAAACTGTTTTTT.

This chain uses TRBV29-1 with TRBJ1-2, with D possibly TRBD1 on 6 matching bases. Germline-derived CDR1 and CDR2 are SQVTM and ANQGSEA. Trimming stripped 3 bases from V and 13 bases from J, with 21 bases between. The CDR3 consists of 13 residues. Written as DNA, the CDR3 is TGCAGCGTTGACGCCACCGGGGGGACACCTCTCACCTTC. It is translated as CSVDATGGTPLTF.

The chain combines TRBV27 with TRBJ1-5; no firm D call. The V gene lost 8 bases and the J gene lost 5 bases, with 13 bases spanning the gap. Germline V lookup: CDR1 MNHEY, CDR2 SMNVEV (reference sequence). There are 13 residues in the CDR3. CDR3 DNA: TGTGCCAGCGGGGTAGTAGAGGATCAGCCCCAGCATTTT. Its translation is CASGVVEDQPQHF.

V gene TRBV12-3 or TRBV12-4 combines with J gene TRBJ2-4; D not resolved. TRBJ2-7 explains the end of the DNA better; the J call may be wrong. The CDR3 contains 14 residues. CDR3 sequence (DNA): TGTGCCAGCAGTTTAGAAAGCCCCCGCTCCGAGCAGTACTTC. This gives the protein CASSLESPRSEQYF.

The chain links TRBV6-1 to TRBJ2-1; D gene unclear. The CDR3 runs 14 residues. The V end was cut by 7 bases, the J end by 4 bases, with 14 bases between. Germline loops: CDR1 MNHNS, CDR2 SASEGT. CDR3 DNA sequence: TGTGCCAGCACCAACAGACCACCATACAATGAGCAGTTCTTC. Its protein is CASTNRPPYNEQFF.

J is TRBJ2-4 and V is TRBV4-2, with TRBD1 matching over 9 bases. The J call may be mistaken, given a closer DNA end match to TRBJ2-7. The germline gives CDR1 LGHNA, CDR2 YNFKEQ. This CDR3 has 16 residues. In DNA, the CDR3 is TGTGCCAGCAGCCAAGATCTCACAGGGGGCGTCTACGAGCAGTACTTC. Translating gives CASSQDLTGGVYEQYF.

The rearrangement uses TRBV5-1 and TRBJ2-7; D uncertain. The ends were cut back, 4 bases at V and 7 bases at J, with 18 bases in the middle. The germline gives CDR1 SGHRS, CDR2 YFSETQ. The CDR3 consists of 14 residues. The CDR3 protein is CASSPSTGPREQYF. The CDR3 DNA is TGCGCCAGCAGCCCGTCGACTGGCCCTCGGGAGCAGTACTTC.

V usage is TRBV7-8 and J usage is TRBJ2-7; no reliable D call. Germline V gives CDR1 SGHVS, CDR2 FQNEAQ. Trimming removed 1 base from V and 4 bases from J, with 23 bases in between. This CDR3 has 18 amino acids. Here the CDR3 reads CASSLESYSAVSTYEQYF. In nucleotides, the CDR3 is TGTGCCAGCAGCTTAGAAAGTTACAGCGCAGTTTCGACATACGAGCAGTACTTC.

The rearrangement joins TRBV12-3 or TRBV12-4 to TRBJ2-3; 8 nucleotides line up with TRBD2. V trimming: 8 bases; J trimming: 0 bases; junction bases outside the gene matches: 7. The CDR3 spans 15 residues. CDR3 protein: CASLRLAGSTDTQYF. Written as DNA, the CDR3 is TGTGCCAGCCTCCGGTTAGCGGGGAGCACAGATACGCAGTATTTT.

The gene calls are TRBV5-1 and TRBJ2-5; 10 bases align to TRBD2. Trimming at V came to 0 bases and at J to 4 bases, leaving 9 bases not matched to a gene. The CDR3 has 17 amino acids. Looked up from germline, CDR1 is SGHRS and CDR2 is YFSETQ. The CDR3 reads CASSLVPAGGPRETQYF. DNA of the CDR3: TGCGCCAGCAGCTTGGTCCCAGCGGGAGGGCCTCGAGAGACCCAGTACTTC.

V gene TRBV20-1 combines with J gene TRBJ2-1; 8 bases align to TRBD1. Germline V gene sequence: CDR1 DFQATT, CDR2 SNEGSKA (reference sequence). The ends lost 3 bases at V and 4 bases at J; junction bases unmatched: 2. The CDR3 runs to 13 residues. Written as DNA, the CDR3 is TGCAGTGCTAGCAGGGGGCGATACAATGAGCAGTTCTTC. Translation gives CSASRGRYNEQFF.

The chain couples TRBV30 to TRBJ2-4; a possible D gene is TRBD1 (6 bases). The assigned J gene may be wrong: the sequence end matches TRBJ2-7 better. This CDR3 comprises 14 residues. Germline-derived CDR1 and CDR2 are GTSNPN and SVGIG (reference sequence). CDR3 bases: TGTGCCTGCTTCGGCCGGGACATCCTATACGAGCAGTACTTC. It yields the protein CACFGRDILYEQYF.

V is TRBV7-9 and J is TRBJ2-7; 7 bases line up with TRBD2. The length of the CDR3 is 12 residues. Germline V CDR1 and CDR2: SEHNR, FQNEAQ (reference sequence). With V trimmed by 3 bases and J by 10 bases, 6 bases remained unmatched. The CDR3 reads CASSFAGENQYF. The DNA of the CDR3 is TGTGCCAGCAGCTTTGCGGGAGAAAACCAGTACTTC.

This sequence joins TRBV5-1 and TRBJ2-1; TRBD1 agrees at 7 bases. Germline V CDR1 and CDR2: SGHRS, YFSETQ. The V segment lost 6 bases and the J segment 6 bases; nucleotides outside the gene matches: 12. This CDR3 region has 15 residues. CDR3 DNA: TGCGCCAGCAACCCGGGAAGGGGGCCGGGCAATGAGCAGTTCTTC. Encoded protein: CASNPGRGPGNEQFF.

The rearrangement uses TRBV6-1 and TRBJ2-4; TRBD1 aligns across 9 bases. This CDR3 comprises 17 residues. The germline CDR1 and CDR2 sequences are MNHNS and SASEGT. The trim removed 3 bases at V and 3 bases at J, leaving 9 bases unmatched. The CDR3 coding sequence is TGTGCCAGCAGTGAGTACAGGGGGCGCGATAGCAAAAACATTCAGTACTTC. Encoded protein: CASSEYRGRDSKNIQYF.